A single sample gave rise to the 32 T cell receptor beta chains below, sequenced in a study of OX40 agonist ivuxolimab in advanced cancers. Repertoires were generated with immunoSEQ multiplex PCR, while TCRdb's copy carries only in-frame clones and drops some. The data show about 94,000 clones, around 90% seen once. The sequencing here drew on CD4+ or CD8+ T cells sorted from blood, taken in a trial of the OX40 agonist ivuxolimab. The origin of the receptors is an adult with an advanced solid tumor such as melanoma, head and neck, liver or kidney cancer.

CDR3 residues: CSAREETQYF. The CDR3 nucleotides are TGCAGTGCTAGAGAGGAGACCCAGTACTTC. The chain recombines TRBV20-1 with TRBJ2-5; D not certain. With 0 bases removed from V and 5 bases from J, the gap between germline ends came to 1 base. CDR1 is DFQATT, CDR2 SNEGSKA, per germline (reference sequence). This CDR3 has 10 residues.

There are a few counts of this clone. The chain carries TRBV6-1 and TRBJ2-7; no clear D gene. The ends were cut back, 1 base at V and 4 bases at J, with 14 bases in the middle. The length of the CDR3 is 15 residues. CDR1 MNHNS and CDR2 SASEGT come from the germline V gene. The CDR3: CASSEGPRPSYEQYF. CDR3 bases: TGTGCCAGCAGTGAAGGCCCCCGACCCTCTTACGAGCAGTACTTC.

The V and J genes are TRBV4-2 and TRBJ2-3, with D unresolved. From germline, CDR1 is LGHNA and CDR2 YNFKEQ. CDR3 length equals 16 residues. V was shortened by 0 bases and J by 3 bases, with 13 bases between the two germline ends. For the CDR3, the DNA is TGTGCCAGCAGCCAAGATTGGAAAATGGGAACAGATACGCAGTATTTT. This gives the protein CASSQDWKMGTDTQYF.

CDR3 sequence: CASSLDGGLNTEAFF. The CDR3 DNA reads as TGTGCCAGCAGCTTAGATGGGGGACTGAACACTGAAGCTTTCTTT. The rearrangement joins TRBV7-2 to TRBJ1-1; D perhaps matches TRBD1 (5 bases). CDR1 is SGHTA and CDR2 is FQGNSA in the germline V gene. CDR3 length equals 15 residues. The V and J ends lost 1 base and 0 bases respectively, with 9 bases between them.

This clone was detected only once. The rearrangement uses TRBV30 and TRBJ1-5; D is unclear. This CDR3 is 13 amino acids long. V shed 2 bases and J shed 5 bases, with 10 bases lying between them. Germline V CDR1 and CDR2: GTSNPN, SVGIG (reference sequence). CDR3 loop: CAWSNSNYQPQHF. The CDR3, as DNA: TGTGCCTGGAGTAACAGTAACTATCAGCCCCAGCATTTT.

The V call is TRBV4-1, the J call TRBJ2-1, with 7 bases fitting TRBD1. The ends lost 6 bases at V and 9 bases at J; junction bases unmatched: 14. This CDR3 is 15 amino acids long. Per the germline V gene, CDR1 is MGHRA and CDR2 is YSYEKL. In nucleotides, the CDR3 is TGCGCCAGCAGGGAGGCACCAGGGGGTTTGCTTGAGCAGTTCTTC. This gives the protein CASREAPGGLLEQFF.

CDR3 nucleotides: TGTGCCATCAGTGAGGGACACAGTTATGGCTACACCTTC. This encodes CAISEGHSYGYTF. V and J are TRBV10-3 and TRBJ1-2; maybe TRBD1 (5 bases). Trimming shortened V by 2 bases and J by 5 bases, and 9 bases separated the two germline ends. Germline lookup yields CDR1 ENHRY and CDR2 SYGVKD. The CDR3 is 13 amino acids.

This chain joins TRBV7-7 and TRBJ2-2; 8 nucleotides line up with TRBD1. From germline, CDR1 is SSHAT and CDR2 FNYEAQ (reference sequence). The CDR3 totals 16 residues. V lost 1 base to trimming and J lost 2 bases; unmatched junction nucleotides: 3. CDR3: CASSLGDRGNTGELFF. Written as DNA, the CDR3 is TGTGCCAGCAGCTTAGGCGACAGGGGAAACACCGGGGAGCTGTTTTTT.

In its sample, this clone was seen once. The rearrangement links TRBV19 to TRBJ1-1; 7 bases line up with TRBD1. Germline V gives CDR1 LNHDA, CDR2 SQIVND (reference sequence). This CDR3 region has 15 residues. V was clipped by 7 bases and J by 3 bases; unmatched bases: 11. The CDR3 DNA is TGTGCCAGTATCACCACGGGCAGGGGGTACACTGAAGCTTTCTTT. Amino acid sequence: CASITTGRGYTEAFF.

The chain combines TRBV5-1 with TRBJ2-7, with 11 bases identical to TRBD2. Trimming removed 1 base from V and 3 bases from J; junction bases left unmatched: 3. CDR1 SGHRS and CDR2 YFSETQ come from the germline V gene. CDR3 length equals 15 residues. The CDR3 reads CASSLLSGGGYEQYF. CDR3 DNA sequence: TGCGCCAGCAGCTTGCTTAGCGGGGGGGGCTACGAGCAGTACTTC.

This clone was counted only a few times. The CDR3 here is CASSLGWTGRETQYF. The CDR3 DNA sequence: TGCGCCAGCAGCTTGGGGTGGACAGGGAGGGAGACCCAGTACTTC. The J gene is TRBJ2-5, the V gene TRBV5-1; 8 bases align to TRBD1. This CDR3 has 15 residues. Germline V gene data show CDR1 as SGHRS and CDR2 as YFSETQ. The junction had 6 bases not matched to a gene; V was cut back by 0 bases and J by 5 bases.

This sequence joins TRBV30 and TRBJ1-6, with D possibly TRBD1 on 5 matching bases. CDR3 size: 12 residues. The germline gives CDR1 GTSNPN, CDR2 SVGIG (reference sequence). V was trimmed by 8 bases and J by 6 bases, leaving 11 bases between them. Written as DNA, the CDR3 is TGTGCCGGGACCCGGGGTAATTCACCCCTCCACTTT. Translated: CAGTRGNSPLHF.

The V and J genes are TRBV11-1 and TRBJ1-5; unclear D gene. In germline, CDR1 is SGHAT, CDR2 FQDESV (reference sequence). CDR3 length equals 14 residues. V lost 3 bases and J lost 0, with 6 bases in between. The CDR3 region is CASSLDGSNQPQHF. In DNA form, the CDR3 reads TGTGCCAGCAGCTTGGACGGTAGCAATCAGCCCCAGCATTTT.

The rearrangement joins TRBV5-4 to TRBJ2-1; perhaps TRBD2 as D (6 bases). V was trimmed by 2 bases and J by 7 bases, leaving 10 bases between them. The CDR3 is made up of 13 amino acids. The germline CDR1 and CDR2 sequences are SGHNT and YYREEE (reference sequence). The CDR3 region is CASSFVLANEQFF. The CDR3 DNA sequence: TGTGCCAGCAGCTTTGTACTAGCAAATGAGCAGTTCTTC. Drawing the rest from reference TRBV5-4 and TRBJ2-1, the complete variable domain is ETGVTQSPTHLIKTRGQQVTLRCSSQSGHNTVSWYQQALGQGPQFIFQYYREEENGRGNFPPRFSGLQFPNYSSELNVNALELDDSALYLCASSFVLANEQFFGPGTRLTVL.

This clone was observed a single time. The chain combines TRBV15 with TRBJ2-5; D is unresolved. V lost 3 bases and J lost 5, with 10 bases in between. The CDR3 extends over 13 amino acids. Germline values: CDR1 LNHNV, CDR2 YYDKDF (reference sequence). The DNA of the CDR3 is TGTGCCACCAGCAGCACGGGTCCCGAGACCCAGTACTTC. As protein: CATSSTGPETQYF.

As concerns this clone: This sample includes further DNA sequences coding for the same CDR3. This chain links TRBV7-2 with TRBJ1-1; D ambiguous. CDR1 SGHTA and CDR2 FQGNSA come from the germline V gene. The CDR3 runs to 13 residues. Trimming took 3 bases from V and 2 from J, leaving 7 bases between them. The CDR3 nucleotides are TGTGCCAGCAGCTTGAGGGAAAACACTGAAGCTTTCTTT. This sequence encodes CASSLRENTEAFF. The full variable domain, rest sourced from reference TRBV7-2 and TRBJ1-1, is GAGVSQSPSNKVTEKGKDVELRCDPISGHTALYWYRQSLGQGLEFLIYFQGNSAPDKSGLPSDRFSAERTGGSVSTLTIQRTQQEDSAVYLCASSLRENTEAFFGQGTRLTVV.

The rearrangement uses TRBV7-3 and TRBJ2-6; D is uncertain. The CDR3 spans 17 residues. V was pared by 5 bases and J by 0 bases, with 14 bases between. Germline V CDR1 and CDR2: SGHTA, FQGTGA. CDR3 residues: CASSPSRAGSGANVLTF. The CDR3 DNA sequence: TGTGCCAGCAGCCCGTCACGGGCCGGCTCTGGGGCCAACGTCCTGACTTTC.

J is TRBJ1-1 and V is TRBV6-6; D remains unclear. V was pared by 0 bases and J by 5 bases, with 16 bases between. The CDR3 length is 16 residues. CDR1 and CDR2 (germline): MNHNY, SVGAGI (reference sequence). The CDR3 DNA is TGTGCCAGCAGTTACTCTCCGAGCCTGGGTGGGACTGAAGCTTTCTTT. Its translation is CASSYSPSLGGTEAFF.

This clone is a singleton in its sample. The rearrangement uses TRBV18 and TRBJ1-1, with 7 bases that match TRBD1. V was pared by 6 bases and J by 1 base, with 8 bases of the junction left unmatched. Germline CDR1 reads KGHSH; CDR2 reads LQKENI. The CDR3 consists of 15 residues. CDR3 in amino acids: CASSRDSGPNTEAFF. CDR3 bases: TGTGCCAGCTCCAGGGACAGCGGTCCGAACACTGAAGCTTTCTTT.

CDR3 protein: CASSSESVNTEAFF. CDR3 in DNA: TGTGCCAGCAGTTCCGAGTCGGTCAACACTGAAGCTTTCTTT. The chain recombines TRBV27 with TRBJ1-1; no clear D gene. Trimming shortened V by 4 bases and J by 2 bases, and 11 bases separated the two germline ends. Germline assignment: CDR1 MNHEY and CDR2 SMNVEV (reference sequence). This CDR3 has 14 residues.

On this clone: One end of the junction does not line up with germline, which may come from a read error. V gene TRBV5-6 combines with J gene TRBJ1-6; 9 nucleotides agree with TRBD1. The CDR3 loop spans 18 amino acids. The V gene's germline CDR1 is SGHDT and CDR2 YYEEEE. The CDR3 DNA reads TGTGCCAGCAGCTCTCGGACGCTATCCGGGACAGGGCTTTCATCCCTCCACTTT. Translating gives CASSSRTLSGTGLSSLHF.

V is TRBV6-4 and J is TRBJ2-2; TRBD2 matches 8 bases. The J segment lost 6 bases and the V segment lost 6 bases, leaving 6 bases of the junction unmatched. This CDR3 comprises 14 residues. The germline CDR1 and CDR2 sequences are MRHNA and SNTAGT. CDR3 amino acids: CASSSSGGPGELFF. The CDR3 bases are TGTGCCAGCAGCTCGAGCGGGGGACCCGGGGAGCTGTTTTTT.

The chain joins TRBV29-1 to TRBJ2-5; possibly TRBD2 for D (5 bases). The length of the CDR3 is 14 residues. CDR1 and CDR2 from the germline V gene are SQVTM and ANQGSEA. V was pared by 8 bases and J by 1 base, with 17 bases between. The CDR3 region has the DNA TGCAGCACGAGAGAGGGAAACCTCCAAGAGACCCAGTACTTC. Its protein product is CSTREGNLQETQYF.

This clone was counted only a few times. J is TRBJ1-5 and V is TRBV7-9, with 7 bases matching TRBD1. The V gene's germline CDR1 is SEHNR and CDR2 FQNEAQ (reference sequence). The V segment lost 0 bases and the J segment 2 bases; nucleotides outside the gene matches: 1. The CDR3 loop spans 15 amino acids. The CDR3 sequence is CASSLAGGGNQPQHF. For the CDR3, the DNA is TGTGCCAGCAGCTTAGCAGGGGGCGGCAATCAGCCCCAGCATTTT. Full variable domain (outside the CDR3, taken from reference TRBV7-9 and TRBJ1-5): DTGVSQNPRHKITKRGQNVTFRCDPISEHNRLYWYRQTLGQGPEFLTYFQNEAQLEKSRLLSDRFSAERPKGSFSTLEIQRTEQGDSAMYLCASSLAGGGNQPQHFGDGTRLSIL.

The chain employs TRBV18 and TRBJ1-1; 8 nucleotides line up with TRBD1. The CDR3 runs to 15 residues. CDR1 and CDR2 (germline): KGHSH, LQKENI. The V and J ends lost 3 bases and 1 base, in that order; junction bases with no gene match: 4. CDR3 DNA sequence: TGTGCCAGCTCACCTCTCCAGGGGGCGAACACTGAAGCTTTCTTT. Residues: CASSPLQGANTEAFF.

This clone has only one observation. The chain recombines TRBV6-5 with TRBJ1-2, with 9 bases matching TRBD1. After removal of 7 bases from V and 3 bases from J, the junction contained 9 bases not matched to a gene. The length of the CDR3 is 15 residues. Germline-derived CDR1 and CDR2 are MNHEY and SVGAGI. DNA of the CDR3: TGTGCCAGCACCTCAGGCGGGACAGGGCACTATGGCTACACCTTC. It encodes CASTSGGTGHYGYTF.

The V call is TRBV5-4, the J call TRBJ2-5; 8 bases map to TRBD2. The CDR3 extends over 15 amino acids. The J segment lost 1 base and the V segment lost 0 bases, leaving 2 bases of the junction unmatched. Germline-derived CDR1 and CDR2 are SGHNT and YYREEE (reference sequence). In DNA form, the CDR3 reads TGTGCCAGCAGCTTGGTTAGCGGGGCCCAAGAGACCCAGTACTTC. This encodes CASSLVSGAQETQYF.

V and J are TRBV11-2 and TRBJ1-3; tentative D call: TRBD1 (5 bases). In germline, CDR1 is SGHAT, CDR2 FQNNGV. There are 15 residues in the CDR3. V lost 1 base to trimming and J lost 7 bases, with 14 bases between them. As DNA, the CDR3 is TGTGCCAGCAGCTTAGCCGGGCAGGGTATCAACACCATATATTTT. It yields the protein CASSLAGQGINTIYF.

This chain joins TRBV27 and TRBJ1-6; D remains unclear. Germline CDR1 and CDR2: MNHEY and SMNVEV (reference sequence). CDR3 size: 16 residues. Trimming took off 6 bases at V and 3 bases at J, with 15 bases between the two ends. The CDR3: CASSLLGPVYNSPLHF. CDR3 DNA: TGTGCCAGCAGCCTCCTTGGGCCAGTCTATAATTCACCCCTCCACTTT.

The chain combines TRBV10-3 with TRBJ1-2, with 7 bases identical to TRBD1. The V gene end was trimmed by 0 bases and the J gene end by 0 bases; junction bases not matched to a gene: 7. Looked up from germline, CDR1 is ENHRY and CDR2 is SYGVKD. The CDR3 extends over 17 amino acids. Here the CDR3 reads CAISESMAQGANYGYTF. CDR3 coding DNA: TGTGCCATCAGTGAGTCTATGGCGCAGGGGGCTAACTATGGCTACACCTTC.

The table lists this clone with a count of one. V usage is TRBV19 and J usage is TRBJ2-2; tentatively, D is TRBD1 or TRBD2 (6 bases each). Germline CDR1 and CDR2: LNHDA and SQIVND (reference sequence). The V end was cut by 6 bases, the J end by 0 bases, with 11 bases between. The length of the CDR3 is 15 residues. The CDR3 sequence: CASSLGGPNTGELFF. DNA for the CDR3: TGTGCCAGTAGCCTCGGGGGCCCGAACACCGGGGAGCTGTTTTTT.

The V call is TRBV30, the J call TRBJ2-1; no definite D call. The CDR3 sequence is 13 residues long. From germline, CDR1 is GTSNPN and CDR2 SVGIG (reference sequence). V was cut by 2 bases and J by 10 bases, with 15 bases left in between. Here the CDR3 reads CAWSLRAVGEQFF. The CDR3 DNA is TGTGCCTGGAGTCTTCGGGCGGTTGGCGAGCAGTTCTTC. The entire variable domain, with the rest obtained from reference TRBV30 and TRBJ2-1, is as follows: SQTIHQWPATLVQPVGSPLSLECTVEGTSNPNLYWYRQAAGRGLQLLFYSVGIGQISSEVPQNLSASRPQDRQFILSSKKLLLSDSGFYLCAWSLRAVGEQFFGPGTRLTVL.